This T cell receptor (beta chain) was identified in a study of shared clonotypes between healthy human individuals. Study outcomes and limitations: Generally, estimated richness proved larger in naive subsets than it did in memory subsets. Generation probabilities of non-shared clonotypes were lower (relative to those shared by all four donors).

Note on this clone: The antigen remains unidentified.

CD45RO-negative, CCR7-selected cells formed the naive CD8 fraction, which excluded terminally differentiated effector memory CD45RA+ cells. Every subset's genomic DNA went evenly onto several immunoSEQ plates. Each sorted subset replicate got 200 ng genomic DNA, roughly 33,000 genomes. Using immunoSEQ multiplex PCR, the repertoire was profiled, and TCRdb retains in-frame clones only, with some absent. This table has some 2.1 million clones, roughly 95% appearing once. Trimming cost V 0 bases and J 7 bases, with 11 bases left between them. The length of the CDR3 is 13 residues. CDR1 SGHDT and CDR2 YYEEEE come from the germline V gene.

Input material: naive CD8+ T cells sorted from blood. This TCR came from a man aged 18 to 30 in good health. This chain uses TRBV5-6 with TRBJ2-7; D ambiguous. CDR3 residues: CASSLAVTVEQYF. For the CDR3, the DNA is TGTGCCAGCAGCTTGGCCGTGACCGTGGAGCAGTACTTC.